The entry that follows covers one T cell receptor beta chain sequence. This record comes from a study of T cells after somatic rescue of genetic block. Only in-frame clones appear in the TCRdb table, and some are missing; sequencing was by immunoSEQ multiplex PCR. The sample lists approximately 110,000 clones; 75% to 95% were seen once. Germline CDR1 MNHNS, CDR2 SASEGT. This CDR3 is built from 18 residues. Trimming shortened V by 0 bases and J by 0 bases, and 14 bases separated the two germline ends. This clonotype was obtained from a woman younger than 30. This chain joins TRBV6-1 and TRBJ2-2; TRBD1 is a possible D gene (5 bases). The sample comprised peripheral blood mononuclear cells (PBMCs). CDR3 sequence (DNA): TGTGCCAGCAGTGAAGCAGGGGCCGGCTACGCGAACACCGGGGAGCTGTTTTTT. Its translation: CASSEAGAGYANTGELFF.